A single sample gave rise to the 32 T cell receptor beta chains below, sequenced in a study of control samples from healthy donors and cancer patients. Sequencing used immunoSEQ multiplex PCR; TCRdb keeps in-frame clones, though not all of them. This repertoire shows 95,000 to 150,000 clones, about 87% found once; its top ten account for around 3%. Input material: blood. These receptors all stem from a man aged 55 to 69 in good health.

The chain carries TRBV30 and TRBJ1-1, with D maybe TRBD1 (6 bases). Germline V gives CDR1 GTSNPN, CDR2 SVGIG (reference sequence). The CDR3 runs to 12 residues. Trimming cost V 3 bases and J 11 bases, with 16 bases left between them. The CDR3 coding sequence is TGTGCCTGGAGCCTTCCCGGGGGGCAGGCTTTCTTT. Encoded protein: CAWSLPGGQAFF.

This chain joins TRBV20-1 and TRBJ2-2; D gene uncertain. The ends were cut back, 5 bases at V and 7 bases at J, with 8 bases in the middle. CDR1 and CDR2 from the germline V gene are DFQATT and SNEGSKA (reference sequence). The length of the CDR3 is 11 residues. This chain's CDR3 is CSAANGGELFF. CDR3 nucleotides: TGCAGTGCTGCTAATGGCGGGGAGCTGTTTTTT.

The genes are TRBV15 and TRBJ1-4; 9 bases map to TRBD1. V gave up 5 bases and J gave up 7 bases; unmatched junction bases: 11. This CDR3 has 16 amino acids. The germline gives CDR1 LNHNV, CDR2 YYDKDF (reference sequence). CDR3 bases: TGTGCCACCAGCCCCCTTGGGGGGACAGGGCGTGAAAAACTGTTTTTT. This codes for CATSPLGGTGREKLFF.

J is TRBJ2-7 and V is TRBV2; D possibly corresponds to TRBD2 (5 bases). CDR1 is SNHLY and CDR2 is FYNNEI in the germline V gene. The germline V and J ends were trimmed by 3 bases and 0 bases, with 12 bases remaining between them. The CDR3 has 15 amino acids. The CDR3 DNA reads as TGTGCCAGCAGTGATTCGTACGGAGGCTCCTACGAGCAGTACTTC. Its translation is CASSDSYGGSYEQYF.

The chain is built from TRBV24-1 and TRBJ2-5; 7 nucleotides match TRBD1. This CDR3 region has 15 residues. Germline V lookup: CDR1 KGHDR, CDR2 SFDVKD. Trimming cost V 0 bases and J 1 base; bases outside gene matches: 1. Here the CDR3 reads CATSDLRDSQETQYF. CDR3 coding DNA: TGTGCCACCAGTGATTTGAGGGACAGCCAAGAGACCCAGTACTTC.

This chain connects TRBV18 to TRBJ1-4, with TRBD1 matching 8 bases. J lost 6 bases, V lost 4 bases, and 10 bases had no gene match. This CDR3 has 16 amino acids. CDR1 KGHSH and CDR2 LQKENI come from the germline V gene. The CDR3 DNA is TGTGCCAGCTCACGGGGGCCGACAGGGGTGGATGAAAAACTGTTTTTT. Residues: CASSRGPTGVDEKLFF.

Here the CDR3 reads CATSRTPYNEQFF. In DNA, the CDR3 is TGTGCCACCAGTCGGACACCCTACAATGAGCAGTTCTTC. This chain joins TRBV24-1 and TRBJ2-1; D is possibly TRBD1 (5 bases). Trimming took off 6 bases at V and 2 bases at J, with 7 bases between the two ends. Looked up from germline, CDR1 is KGHDR and CDR2 is SFDVKD. The CDR3 has 13 amino acids.

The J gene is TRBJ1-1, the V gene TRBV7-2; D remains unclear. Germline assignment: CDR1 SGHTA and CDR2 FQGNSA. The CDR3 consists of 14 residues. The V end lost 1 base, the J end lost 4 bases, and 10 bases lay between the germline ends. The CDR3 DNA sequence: TGTGCCAGCAGCTTAGGCACCATGGGCACTGAAGCTTTCTTT. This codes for CASSLGTMGTEAFF.

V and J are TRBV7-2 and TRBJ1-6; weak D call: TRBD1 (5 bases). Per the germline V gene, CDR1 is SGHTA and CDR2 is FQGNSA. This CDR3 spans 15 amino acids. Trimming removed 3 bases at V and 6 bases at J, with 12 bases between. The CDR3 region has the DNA TGTGCCAGCAGCTTTAGTCAGGGCCTTAATTCACCCCTCCACTTT. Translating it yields CASSFSQGLNSPLHF.

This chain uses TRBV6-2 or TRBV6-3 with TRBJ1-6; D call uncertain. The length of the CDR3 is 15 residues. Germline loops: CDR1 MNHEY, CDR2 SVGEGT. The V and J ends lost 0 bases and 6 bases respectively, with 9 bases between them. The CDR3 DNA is TGTGCCAGCAGTTACTCGACCCTTATTAATTCACCCCTCCACTTT. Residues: CASSYSTLINSPLHF.

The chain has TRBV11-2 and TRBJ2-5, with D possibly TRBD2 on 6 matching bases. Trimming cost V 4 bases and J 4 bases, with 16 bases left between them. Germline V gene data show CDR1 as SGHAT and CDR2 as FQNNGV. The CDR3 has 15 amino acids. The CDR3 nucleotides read TGTGCCAGCAGCTCTAGTCGGGGGATAGGAGAGACCCAGTACTTC. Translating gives CASSSSRGIGETQYF.

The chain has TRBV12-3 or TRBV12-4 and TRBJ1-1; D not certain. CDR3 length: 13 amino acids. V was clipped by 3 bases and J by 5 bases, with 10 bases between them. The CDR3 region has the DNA TGTGCCAGCAGTTTTGCCGGGCTTACTGAAGCTTTCTTT. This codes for CASSFAGLTEAFF.

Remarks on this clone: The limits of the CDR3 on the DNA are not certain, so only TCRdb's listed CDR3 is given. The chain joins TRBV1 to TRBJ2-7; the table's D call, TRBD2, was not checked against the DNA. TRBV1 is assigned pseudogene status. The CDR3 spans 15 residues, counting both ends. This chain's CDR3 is CTSSQDWGGGNEQYF.

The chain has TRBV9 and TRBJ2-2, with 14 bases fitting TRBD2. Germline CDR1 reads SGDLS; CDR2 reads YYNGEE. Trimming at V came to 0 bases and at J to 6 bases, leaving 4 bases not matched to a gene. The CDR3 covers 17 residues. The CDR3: CASSVETGLAGAGELFF. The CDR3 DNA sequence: TGTGCCAGCAGCGTAGAAACGGGACTAGCGGGGGCCGGGGAGCTGTTTTTT.

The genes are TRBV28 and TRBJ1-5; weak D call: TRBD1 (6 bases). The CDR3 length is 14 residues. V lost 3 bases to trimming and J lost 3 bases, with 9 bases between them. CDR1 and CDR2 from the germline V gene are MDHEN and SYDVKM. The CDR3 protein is CASSFSGANQPQHF. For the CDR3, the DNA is TGTGCCAGCAGTTTTTCGGGGGCCAATCAGCCCCAGCATTTT.

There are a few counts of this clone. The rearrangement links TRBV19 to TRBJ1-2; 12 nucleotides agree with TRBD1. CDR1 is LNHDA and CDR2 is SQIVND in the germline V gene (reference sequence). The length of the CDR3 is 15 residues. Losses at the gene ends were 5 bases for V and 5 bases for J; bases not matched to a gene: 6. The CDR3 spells CASSPGTGGEYGYTF. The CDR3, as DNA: TGTGCCAGTAGTCCAGGGACAGGGGGCGAATATGGCTACACCTTC.

The DNA for the CDR3 is TGCGCCAGCAGCCTTCTAGCGGGGGTCTCAGATACGCAGTATTTT. Protein sequence: CASSLLAGVSDTQYF. The rearrangement joins TRBV5-1 to TRBJ2-3, with TRBD2 matching 10 bases. Losses at the gene ends were 4 bases for V and 4 bases for J; bases not matched to a gene: 6. Germline V gene lookup returns CDR1 SGHRS and CDR2 YFSETQ. This CDR3 is 15 amino acids long.

This chain's CDR3 is CASSPFEGRSTDTQYF. The DNA for the CDR3 is TGTGCCAGCTCACCATTCGAGGGGAGGAGCACAGATACGCAGTATTTT. The chain carries TRBV18 and TRBJ2-3; D might be TRBD2 (6 bases). The CDR3 has 16 residues. The germline gives CDR1 KGHSH, CDR2 LQKENI. Trimming took 2 bases from V and 0 from J, leaving 12 bases between them.

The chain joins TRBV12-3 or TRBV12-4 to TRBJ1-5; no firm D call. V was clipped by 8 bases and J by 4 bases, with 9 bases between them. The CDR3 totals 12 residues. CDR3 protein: CASLPLNQPQHF. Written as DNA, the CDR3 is TGTGCCAGCTTACCGTTAAATCAGCCCCAGCATTTT.

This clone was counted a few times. This chain's CDR3 is CASSQAGYGSGANVLTF. In DNA form, the CDR3 reads TGTGCCAGCAGTCAGGCAGGGTATGGGTCTGGGGCCAACGTCCTGACTTTC. The chain employs TRBV6-6 and TRBJ2-6; TRBD1 is a possible D gene (5 bases). Trimming left V 5 bases short and J 1 base short, with 15 bases between. Germline V gene lookup returns CDR1 MNHNY and CDR2 SVGAGI (reference sequence). The CDR3 sequence is 17 residues long.

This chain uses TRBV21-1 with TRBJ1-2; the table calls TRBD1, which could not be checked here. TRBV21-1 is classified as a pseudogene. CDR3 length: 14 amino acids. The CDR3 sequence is CASSPRQGNYGYTF. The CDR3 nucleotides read TGTGCCAGCAGCCCCCGTCAGGGGAACTATGGCTACACCTTC.

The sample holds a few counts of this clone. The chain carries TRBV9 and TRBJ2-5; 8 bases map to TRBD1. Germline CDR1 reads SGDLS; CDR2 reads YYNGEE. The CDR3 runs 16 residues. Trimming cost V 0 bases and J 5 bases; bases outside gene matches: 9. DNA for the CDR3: TGTGCCAGCAGCGTAGGATATTCAGGGGGCGCGGAGACCCAGTACTTC. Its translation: CASSVGYSGGAETQYF.

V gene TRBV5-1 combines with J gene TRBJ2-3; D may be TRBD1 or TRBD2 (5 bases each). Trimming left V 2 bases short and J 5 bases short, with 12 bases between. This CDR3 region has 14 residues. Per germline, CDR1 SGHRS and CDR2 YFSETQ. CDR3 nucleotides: TGCGCCAGCAGCTTCGGGACGGCCAGAGATACGCAGTATTTT. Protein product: CASSFGTARDTQYF.

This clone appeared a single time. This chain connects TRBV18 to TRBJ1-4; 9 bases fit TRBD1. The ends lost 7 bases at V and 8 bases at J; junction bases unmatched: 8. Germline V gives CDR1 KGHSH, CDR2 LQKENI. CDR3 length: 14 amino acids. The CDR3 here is CASYGQGSGEKLFF. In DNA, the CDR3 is TGTGCCAGCTACGGACAGGGGTCCGGAGAAAAACTGTTTTTT.

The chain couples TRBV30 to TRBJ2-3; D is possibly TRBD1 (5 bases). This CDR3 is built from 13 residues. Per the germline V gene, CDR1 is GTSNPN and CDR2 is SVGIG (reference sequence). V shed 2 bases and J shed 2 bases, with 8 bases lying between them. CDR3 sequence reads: CAWSLGDTDTQYF. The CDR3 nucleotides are TGTGCCTGGAGTTTAGGGGACACAGATACGCAGTATTTT.

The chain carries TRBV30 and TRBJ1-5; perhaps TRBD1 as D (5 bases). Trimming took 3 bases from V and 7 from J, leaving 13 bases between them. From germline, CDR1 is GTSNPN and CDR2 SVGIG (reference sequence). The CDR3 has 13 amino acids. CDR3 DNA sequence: TGTGCCTGGAGGCAGGGACCGGGCCAGCCCCAGCATTTT. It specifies CAWRQGPGQPQHF.

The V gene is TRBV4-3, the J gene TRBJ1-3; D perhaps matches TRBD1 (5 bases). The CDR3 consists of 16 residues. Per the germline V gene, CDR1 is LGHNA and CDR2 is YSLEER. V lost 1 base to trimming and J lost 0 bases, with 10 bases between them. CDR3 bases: TGCGCCAGCAGCCAAGGAGCGGGGGTCTCTGGAAACACCATATATTTT. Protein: CASSQGAGVSGNTIYF.

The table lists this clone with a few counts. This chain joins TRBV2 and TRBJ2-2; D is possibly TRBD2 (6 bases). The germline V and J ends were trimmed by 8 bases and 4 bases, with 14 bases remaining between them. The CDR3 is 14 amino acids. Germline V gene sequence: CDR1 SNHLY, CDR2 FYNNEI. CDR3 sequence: CASQGGATTGELFF. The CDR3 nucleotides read TGTGCCAGCCAAGGAGGGGCGACCACCGGGGAGCTGTTTTTT. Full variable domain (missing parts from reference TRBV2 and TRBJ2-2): EPEVTQTPSHQVTQMGQEVILRCVPISNHLYFYWYRQILGQKVEFLVSFYNNEISEKSEIFDDQFSVERPDGSNFTLKIRSTKLEDSAMYFCASQGGATTGELFFGEGSRLTVL.

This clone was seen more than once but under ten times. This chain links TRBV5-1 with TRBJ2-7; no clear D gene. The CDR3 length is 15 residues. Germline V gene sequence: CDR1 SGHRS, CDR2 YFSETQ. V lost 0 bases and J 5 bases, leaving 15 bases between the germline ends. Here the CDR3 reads CASSLAARQVDEQYF. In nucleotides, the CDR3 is TGCGCCAGCAGCTTGGCAGCGCGGCAGGTCGACGAGCAGTACTTC.

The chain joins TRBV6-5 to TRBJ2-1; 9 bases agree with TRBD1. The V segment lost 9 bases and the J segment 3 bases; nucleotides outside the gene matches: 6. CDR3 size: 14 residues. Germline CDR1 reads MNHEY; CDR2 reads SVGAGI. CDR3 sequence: CASRPGQGYNEQFF. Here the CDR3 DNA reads TGTGCCAGTAGACCGGGACAGGGCTACAATGAGCAGTTCTTC.

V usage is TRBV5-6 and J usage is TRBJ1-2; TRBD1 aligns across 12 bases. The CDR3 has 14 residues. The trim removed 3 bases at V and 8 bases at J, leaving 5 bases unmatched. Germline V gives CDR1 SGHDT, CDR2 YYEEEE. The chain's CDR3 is CASSSGQGAWGYTF. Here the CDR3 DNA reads TGTGCCAGCAGCTCGGGACAGGGGGCATGGGGCTACACCTTC.

The CDR3 region is CASSVVGQSPLHF. For the CDR3, the DNA is TGTGCCAGCAGTGTGGTTGGGCAGTCACCCCTCCACTTT. The chain employs TRBV2 and TRBJ1-6; D call uncertain. Germline values: CDR1 SNHLY, CDR2 FYNNEI. The CDR3 consists of 13 residues. V lost 4 bases and J lost 10, with 11 bases in between.